This TCR beta chain was identified during a study of OX40 agonist ivuxolimab in advanced cancers. Regarding the research as a whole: Ivuxolimab was an agonistic, fully human IgG2 monoclonal antibody directed against OX40 (CD134), a costimulatory receptor. Patients were allowed to have had prior anti-PD-1, anti-PD-L1 or anti-CTLA-4 therapy, and around 43% of the dose-escalation patients had been treated with checkpoint inhibitors. Intravenous ivuxolimab was administered to patients every 2 weeks at six dose levels: 0.01, 0.1, 0.3, 1.5, 3 and 10 mg/kg. The point of sequencing TCRbeta in the periphery was to test whether ivuxolimab changed TCR sequence diversity and drove clonal T-cell expansion. The paper covers the monotherapy dose-escalation part of the phase I ivuxolimab trial, which included N ≈ 57 patients. In the dose-escalation cohort, 75% to 85% of patients were male, and the mean age was around 60 years with a range of roughly 20 to 85. Partial responses occurred in three dose-escalation patients: two with cutaneous melanoma and one with hepatocellular carcinoma. Among the roughly 52 dose-escalation patients, around 20 had hepatocellular carcinoma, 15 melanoma, 9 renal cell carcinoma and 9 head and neck cancer. What the work shows at the level of the full study, not this receptor alone: Low levels of normalized T-cell clonal expansion were also seen in some patients who did not respond. After ivuxolimab, more expanded clones were found on average in CD8+ T cells than in CD4+ T cells. Which antigens the clonally expanded peripheral T cells were specific for was not determined. At doses from 0.1 to 3.0 mg/kg, clonal expansion was seen in both CD4+ and CD8+ blood T cells between baseline and week 6. In partial responders in the 0.1-3.0 mg/kg groups, normalized peripheral clonal expansion was found to be among the lowest, especially among CD8+ T cells.

The trial excluded patients who had a history of autoimmune disease or were on systemic immunosuppression. Peripheral blood for TCR sequencing was collected from all dose cohorts at baseline, on cycle 4 day 1, and on cycle 7 day 1. The samples were taken from a phase I, first-in-human, multicenter, open-label dose-escalation trial of ivuxolimab. Adults with locally advanced or metastatic melanoma, renal cell carcinoma, hepatocellular carcinoma or head and neck squamous cell carcinoma were enrolled in the trial. CD4+ and CD8+ T cells were sorted separately from peripheral blood before TCR sequencing. Concerning this clone: Its binding antigen is unknown. No much larger clone exists at a distance of one base, and base qualities are not known.

Genomic DNA was isolated from the sorted cells so that the TCRbeta CDR3 region could be sequenced. TCRbeta CDR3 regions were sequenced using the immunoSEQ Assay. TCRdb limited this immuneACCESS table to in-frame rearrangements with V and J called. A share of clones is missing; checked studies link under half to unresolved V genes, and the rest is unexplained. For this sample the table gives about 64,000 clones, of which around four fifths were detected only once. 2% to 3% of the sample is held by the ten biggest clonotypes. Unmatched junction bases come to 13, with V trimmed by 3 bases and J by 6 bases. Taken from the germline V gene (reference sequence), the CDR1 and CDR2 loops are GTSNPN and SVGIG. Measured from the cysteine to the phenylalanine, the CDR3 is 15 residues long. CDR3 DNA is the only sequence kept; it has 45 bases, read in frame from the first base.

This receptor was taken from an adult with an advanced solid tumor such as melanoma, head and neck, liver or kidney cancer. Sequencing was performed on CD4+ or CD8+ T cells sorted from blood, taken in a trial of the OX40 agonist ivuxolimab. Recombination joined TRBV30 with TRBJ1-2, with 7 bases in between that match TRBD1. The CDR3 has the sequence CAWSPPDRVRHGYTF. The sequence in DNA is TGTGCCTGGAGCCCCCCTGACAGGGTCAGACATGGCTACACCTTC.